This passage covers 18 T cell receptor beta chains from one sample sequenced in a study of blood T cell repertoires in COVID-19. TCRdb's table, derived via immunoSEQ multiplex PCR, lists solely in-frame clones and lacks some. The sample lists about 190,000 clones, approximately 90% occurring once. The material sequenced was peripheral blood. The receptors here all came from a woman in her 40s who had recovered from COVID-19.

The chain uses TRBV27 and TRBJ2-1, with 7 bases fitting TRBD2. Germline V CDR1 and CDR2: MNHEY, SMNVEV (reference sequence). CDR3 length equals 14 residues. J lost 2 bases, V lost 6 bases, and 4 bases had no gene match. The DNA of the CDR3 is TGTGCCAGCAGACGGGAGGCCACCTACAATGAGCAGTTCTTC. Protein product: CASRREATYNEQFF.

This clone occurred a few times. The CDR3 sequence: CASSGRRVPPAGEAFF. In DNA form, the CDR3 reads TGTGCCAGCAGCGGACGGAGGGTCCCACCAGCGGGTGAAGCTTTCTTT. This chain links TRBV7-8 with TRBJ1-1, with no clear D. The germline V gene encodes CDR1 SGHVS and CDR2 FQNEAQ. CDR3 size: 16 residues. The ends were cut back, 5 bases at V and 7 bases at J, with 23 bases in the middle.

V and J are TRBV4-1 and TRBJ2-7; D remains ambiguous. V shed 3 bases and J shed 0 bases, with 30 bases lying between them. CDR3 length: 21 amino acids. CDR1 and CDR2 from the germline V gene are MGHRA and YSYEKL. CDR3 region: CASSHLETPPTSIRSSYEQYF. CDR3 in DNA: TGCGCCAGCAGCCACCTCGAGACCCCCCCCACTTCTATTAGGAGCTCCTACGAGCAGTACTTC.

In this sample, this clone turned up a few times. The chain uses TRBV6-5 and TRBJ2-3; possible D gene TRBD1, 5 bases. CDR1 MNHEY and CDR2 SVGAGI come from the germline V gene. The CDR3 covers 15 residues. The V and J ends lost 2 bases and 5 bases respectively, with 14 bases between them. CDR3 protein: CASSYRGEIGDTQYF. As DNA, the CDR3 is TGTGCCAGCAGTTACAGGGGTGAAATTGGAGATACGCAGTATTTT.

The rearrangement links TRBV7-8 to TRBJ2-5; 12 bases are a match to TRBD2. Trimming cost V 2 bases and J 5 bases; bases outside gene matches: 6. CDR1 is SGHVS, CDR2 FQNEAQ, per germline. The CDR3 contains 16 residues. The CDR3 DNA reads as TGTGCCAGCAGCTTATTAGTGACTAGCGGGAGTGAGACCCAGTACTTC. Translating gives CASSLLVTSGSETQYF.

This chain links TRBV7-9 with TRBJ1-5; TRBD1 might be the D (6 bases). Trimming left V 1 base short and J 5 bases short, with 9 bases between. Germline-derived CDR1 and CDR2 are SEHNR and FQNEAQ (reference sequence). This CDR3 comprises 14 residues. CDR3 sequence reads: CASSLEGDHQPQHF. In DNA form, the CDR3 reads TGTGCCAGCAGCTTAGAGGGGGATCATCAGCCCCAGCATTTT.

The chain uses TRBV19 and TRBJ2-1, with D possibly TRBD1 on 6 matching bases. The CDR3 runs 16 residues. Germline V gene sequence: CDR1 LNHDA, CDR2 SQIVND (reference sequence). Trimming stripped 6 bases from V and 0 bases from J, with 15 bases between. The CDR3 reads CASSPAGVISYNEQFF. CDR3 bases: TGTGCCAGTAGCCCGGCAGGGGTAATCTCCTACAATGAGCAGTTCTTC.

The chain carries TRBV19 and TRBJ2-7; 7 nucleotides align to TRBD2. This CDR3 region has 16 residues. After removal of 5 bases from V and 4 bases from J, the junction contained 14 bases not matched to a gene. Germline CDR1 LNHDA, CDR2 SQIVND (reference sequence). CDR3 sequence: CASSPTPGLGFYEQYF. CDR3 DNA: TGTGCCAGTAGTCCGACCCCCGGACTAGGGTTTTACGAGCAGTACTTC. Complete variable domain (other parts from reference TRBV19 and TRBJ2-7): DGGITQSPKYLFRKEGQNVTLSCEQNLNHDAMYWYRQDPGQGLRLIYYSQIVNDFQKGDIAEGYSVSREKKESFPLTVTSAQKNPTAFYLCASSPTPGLGFYEQYFGPGTRLTVT.

In this sample, this clone turned up once. V and J are TRBV27 and TRBJ2-7; 8 positions agree with TRBD1. Per germline, CDR1 MNHEY and CDR2 SMNVEV (reference sequence). The CDR3 extends over 14 amino acids. Unmatched junction bases numbered 8, after V lost 3 bases and J lost 7 bases. In nucleotides, the CDR3 is TGTGCCAGCAGTTTCTCCAGGGGGCCAGGGGAGCAGTACTTC. Its translation: CASSFSRGPGEQYF.

The J gene is TRBJ2-4, the V gene TRBV28, with 8 positions matching TRBD2. V trimming: 4 bases; J trimming: 11 bases; junction bases outside the gene matches: 10. CDR3 size: 14 residues. CDR1 and CDR2 from the germline V gene are MDHEN and SYDVKM. The CDR3 DNA is TGTGCCAGCAGTTCCAATGGTATTAGCGGGGTTCAGTACTTC. Translating gives CASSSNGISGVQYF.

Only a few counts were recorded for this clone. V gene TRBV11-1 combines with J gene TRBJ1-1, with 10 nucleotides matching TRBD1. The CDR3 extends over 15 amino acids. Germline assignment: CDR1 SGHAT and CDR2 FQDESV (reference sequence). With V trimmed by 5 bases and J by 4 bases, 7 bases remained unmatched. CDR3 nucleotide sequence: TGTGCCAGCAGCCCAGGACAGGGGGGCCTCACTGAAGCTTTCTTT. Translation gives CASSPGQGGLTEAFF.

J is TRBJ1-2 and V is TRBV7-2; D uncertain. There are 14 residues in the CDR3. In germline, CDR1 is SGHTA, CDR2 FQGNSA. The V and J ends lost 0 bases and 8 bases respectively, with 13 bases between them. This CDR3 is CASSLATYGRGYTF. In nucleotides, the CDR3 is TGTGCCAGCAGCTTAGCCACGTATGGGCGAGGCTACACCTTC.

This clone was seen once. This chain joins TRBV27 and TRBJ2-7; 9 nucleotides agree with TRBD1. The germline gives CDR1 MNHEY, CDR2 SMNVEV (reference sequence). The CDR3 has 15 amino acids. The V gene end was trimmed by 6 bases and the J gene end by 4 bases; junction bases not matched to a gene: 10. CDR3 coding DNA: TGTGCCAGCAGGCGCCAAGGGACAGGGCGGTACGAGCAGTACTTC. Amino acids: CASRRQGTGRYEQYF.

The chain carries TRBV3-1 (or the pseudogene TRBV3-2) and TRBJ2-3; TRBD2 aligns across 12 bases. V shed 4 bases, J shed 3 bases, and the junction held 14 bases outside the gene matches. Germline V gene data show CDR1 as LGHDT and CDR2 as YNNKEL (reference sequence). The CDR3 extends over 19 amino acids. This chain's CDR3 is CASSPTSGSLFEATDTQYF. As DNA, the CDR3 is TGTGCCAGCAGCCCGACTAGCGGGAGTCTCTTTGAGGCGACAGATACGCAGTATTTT.

This chain joins TRBV5-5 and TRBJ2-7, with D possibly being TRBD2 (5 bases). Germline V gene data show CDR1 as SGHKS and CDR2 as YYEKEE (reference sequence). The V and J ends lost 4 bases and 0 bases respectively, with 14 bases between them. This CDR3 spans 15 amino acids. The CDR3 loop reads CASSLGLQSSYEQYF. CDR3 nucleotides: TGTGCCAGCAGCCTCGGACTCCAGAGCTCCTACGAGCAGTACTTC. Full variable domain (missing parts from reference TRBV5-5 and TRBJ2-7): DAGVTQSPTHLIKTRGQQVTLRCSPISGHKSVSWYQQVLGQGPQFIFQYYEKEERGRGNFPDRFSARQFPNYSSELNVNALLLGDSALYLCASSLGLQSSYEQYFGPGTRLTVT.

The V gene is TRBV15, the J gene TRBJ2-1; 10 nucleotides agree with TRBD1. The CDR3 contains 16 residues. V trimming: 2 bases; J trimming: 8 bases; junction bases outside the gene matches: 9. The germline gives CDR1 LNHNV, CDR2 YYDKDF (reference sequence). The CDR3 nucleotides read TGTGCCACCAGCAGACCGGGACAGGGGACTGTGGATGAGCAGTTCTTC. It is translated as CATSRPGQGTVDEQFF. Full variable domain (missing parts from reference TRBV15 and TRBJ2-1): DAMVIQNPRYQVTQFGKPVTLSCSQTLNHNVMYWYQQKSSQAPKLLFHYYDKDFNNEADTPDNFQSRRPNTSFCFLDIRSPGLGDTAMYLCATSRPGQGTVDEQFFGPGTRLTVL.

V gene TRBV30 combines with J gene TRBJ1-4; TRBD1 agrees at 8 bases. Germline V CDR1 and CDR2: GTSNPN, SVGIG (reference sequence). The ends lost 2 bases at V and 12 bases at J; junction bases unmatched: 5. The length of the CDR3 is 12 residues. Here the CDR3 reads CAWSRGQAELFF. The CDR3 bases are TGTGCCTGGAGTAGGGGACAGGCTGAACTGTTTTTT.

The chain combines TRBV29-1 with TRBJ1-1; D gene ambiguous. Trimming left V 5 bases short and J 3 bases short, with 13 bases between. CDR1 and CDR2 (germline): SQVTM, ANQGSEA. This CDR3 is 13 amino acids long. CDR3 residues: CSVLSGRDTEAFF. The CDR3 region has the DNA TGCAGCGTTCTGTCTGGGAGGGACACTGAAGCTTTCTTT. Supplemented by reference TRBV29-1 and TRBJ1-1, the full variable domain reads SAVISQKPSRDICQRGTSLTIQCQVDSQVTMMFWYRQQPGQSLTLIATANQGSEATYESGFVIDKFPISRPNLTFSTLTVSNMSPEDSSIYLCSVLSGRDTEAFFGQGTRLTVV.